Sequencing of this T cell receptor (beta chain) was carried out in a study of blood T cells in healthy people across ages. Through a sample-barcoded 5' primer and a J-beta primer mix, a second PCR was run for 7 to 11 cycles. Researchers report that a template-switch adaptor with 12 random nucleotides tagged each cDNA molecule. Every individual sample yielded 2.5 million or more paired-end reads (each containing CDR3). MiXCR, run by TCRdb on the 5' RACE reads, gives a single entry per CDR3 protein. Found here are around 1,500,000 distinct CDR3 sequences, roughly 27% of them singletons; the top ten hold 7.7%. Study-wide points: Age brought a roughly linear fall in TCR beta diversity measured per million T cells. Greater diversity and more naive CD4+ cells were seen in long-lived donors than in aged donors.

Concerning this clonotype: What it recognizes is unknown. Likely a read error: the CDR3 ends without its conserved phenylalanine or tryptophan.

Trimming removed 3 bases from V and 4 bases from J; junction bases left unmatched: 3. CDR1 KGHSH and CDR2 LQKENI come from the germline V gene. The CDR3 sequence is 14 residues long. Sequenced input: blood. The TCR sequence derives from a woman aged 25 to 39 in good health. V gene TRBV18 combines with J gene TRBJ1-2; 9 bases fit TRBD1. CDR3 residues: CASSPMGQGYGYTC. CDR3 coding DNA: TGTGCCAGCTCACCTATGGGACAGGGCTATGGCTACACCTGC.